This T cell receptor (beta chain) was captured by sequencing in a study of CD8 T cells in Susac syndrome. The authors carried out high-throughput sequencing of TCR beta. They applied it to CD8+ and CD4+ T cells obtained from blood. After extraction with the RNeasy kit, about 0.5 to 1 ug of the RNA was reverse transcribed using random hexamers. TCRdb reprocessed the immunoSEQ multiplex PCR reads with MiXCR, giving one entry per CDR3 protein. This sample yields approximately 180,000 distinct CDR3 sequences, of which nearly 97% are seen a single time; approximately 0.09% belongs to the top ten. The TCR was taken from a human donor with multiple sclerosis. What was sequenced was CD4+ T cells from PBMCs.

CDR3 protein: CASSQDGGLAYEQYF. In DNA, the CDR3 is TGCGCCAGCAGCCAAGACGGGGGTTTGGCCTACGAGCAGTACTTC. This chain connects TRBV4-3 to TRBJ2-7, with a weak D call TRBD2 (6 bases). Germline CDR1 reads LGHNA; CDR2 reads YSLEER. The V and J ends lost 0 bases and 2 bases respectively, with 11 bases between them. There are 15 residues in the CDR3.